The entry that follows covers one T cell receptor (beta chain) sequence. Time point noted: blood at routine non-recurrence follow-up after resection. Frozen PBMC, nontumor lung or tumor provided whole RNA, which was sequenced unsorted. The data belong to a study of spatial heterogeneity in lung cancer. On the study more broadly: When follow-up PBMC samples existed, they were sequenced (at a median of about two years after resection). The average appearance count of each unique TCR and UMI combination in raw reads was more than nine.

Germline V CDR1 and CDR2: MDHEN, SYDVKM. Losses at the gene ends were 4 bases for V and 4 bases for J; bases not matched to a gene: 5. The CDR3 contains 14 residues. TCRdb re-derived calls from the 5' RACE reads in MiXCR, one entry per CDR3 protein. The sample holds roughly 120,000 distinct CDR3 sequences, approximately 12% seen once. The sequence was collected from a male donor with early-stage non-small cell lung cancer. This material consisted of PBMCs, taken at follow-up. This chain links TRBV28 with TRBJ2-5; 8 bases are a match to TRBD1. The CDR3 sequence: CASSSGGGRETQYF. The CDR3 DNA reads as TGTGCCAGCAGTTCAGGGGGCGGTAGAGAGACCCAGTACTTC.